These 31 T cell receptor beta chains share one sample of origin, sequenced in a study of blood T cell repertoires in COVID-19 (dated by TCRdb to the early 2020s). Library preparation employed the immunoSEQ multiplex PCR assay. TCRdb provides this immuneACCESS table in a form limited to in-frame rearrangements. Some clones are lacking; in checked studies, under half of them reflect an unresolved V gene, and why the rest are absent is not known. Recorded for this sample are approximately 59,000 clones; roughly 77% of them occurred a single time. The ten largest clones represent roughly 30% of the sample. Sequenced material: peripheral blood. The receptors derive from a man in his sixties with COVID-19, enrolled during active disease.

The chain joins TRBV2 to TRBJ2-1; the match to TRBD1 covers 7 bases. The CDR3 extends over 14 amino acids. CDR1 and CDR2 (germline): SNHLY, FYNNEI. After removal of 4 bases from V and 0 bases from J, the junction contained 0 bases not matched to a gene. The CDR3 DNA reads TGTGCCAGCAGTGGGGACAGCTCCTACAATGAGCAGTTCTTC. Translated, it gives CASSGDSSYNEQFF.

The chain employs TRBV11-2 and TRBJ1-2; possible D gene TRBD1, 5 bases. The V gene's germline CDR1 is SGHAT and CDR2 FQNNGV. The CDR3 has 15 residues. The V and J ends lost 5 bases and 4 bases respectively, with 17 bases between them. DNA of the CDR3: TGTGCCAGCAGCCCCCCGGGGGGAGGAAGCTATGGCTACACCTTC. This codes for CASSPPGGGSYGYTF.

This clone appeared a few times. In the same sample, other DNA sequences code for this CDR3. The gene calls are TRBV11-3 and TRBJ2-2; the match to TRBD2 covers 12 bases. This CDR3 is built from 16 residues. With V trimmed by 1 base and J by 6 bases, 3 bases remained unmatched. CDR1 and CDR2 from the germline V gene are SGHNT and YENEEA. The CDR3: CASSLGTSGKPGELFF. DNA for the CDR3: TGTGCCAGCAGCTTAGGGACTAGCGGGAAGCCCGGGGAGCTGTTTTTT.

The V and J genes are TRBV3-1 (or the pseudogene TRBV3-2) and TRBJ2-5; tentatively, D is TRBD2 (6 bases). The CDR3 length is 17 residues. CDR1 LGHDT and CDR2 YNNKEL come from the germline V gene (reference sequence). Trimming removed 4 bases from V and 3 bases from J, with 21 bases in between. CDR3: CASSPSPWGEPEETQYF. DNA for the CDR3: TGTGCCAGCAGCCCCTCCCCCTGGGGGGAACCGGAAGAGACCCAGTACTTC.

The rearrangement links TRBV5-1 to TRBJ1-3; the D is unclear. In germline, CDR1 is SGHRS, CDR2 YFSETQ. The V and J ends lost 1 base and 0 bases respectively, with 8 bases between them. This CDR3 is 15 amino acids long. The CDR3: CASSLMADSGNTIYF. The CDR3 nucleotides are TGCGCCAGCAGCTTGATGGCCGACTCTGGAAACACCATATATTTT.

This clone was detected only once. DNA for the CDR3: TGTGCCAGCAGCACCCAGGGGGACAACACCATATATTTT. Encoded protein: CASSTQGDNTIYF. The V gene is TRBV9, the J gene TRBJ1-3; 7 bases line up with TRBD1. V lost 4 bases, J lost 7 bases, and 5 bases stayed unmatched. Per the germline V gene, CDR1 is SGDLS and CDR2 is YYNGEE. The CDR3 runs 13 residues. Combining the CDR3 with reference TRBV9 and TRBJ1-3 gives the whole variable domain DSGVTQTPKHLITATGQRVTLRCSPRSGDLSVYWYQQSLDQGLQFLIQYYNGEERAKGNILERFSAQQFPDLHSELNLSSLELGDSALYFCASSTQGDNTIYFGEGSWLTVV.

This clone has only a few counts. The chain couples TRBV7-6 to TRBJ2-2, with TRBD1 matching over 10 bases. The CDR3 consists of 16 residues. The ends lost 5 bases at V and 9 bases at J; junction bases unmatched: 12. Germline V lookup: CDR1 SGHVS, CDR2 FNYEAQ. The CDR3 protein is CASSPRQGASGRELFF. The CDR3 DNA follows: TGTGCCAGCAGCCCGAGACAGGGGGCATCGGGAAGGGAGCTGTTTTTT.

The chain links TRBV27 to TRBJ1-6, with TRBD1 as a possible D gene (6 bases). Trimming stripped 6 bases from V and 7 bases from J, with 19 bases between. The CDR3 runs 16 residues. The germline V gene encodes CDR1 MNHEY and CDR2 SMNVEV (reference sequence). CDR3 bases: TGTGCCAGCAGGACCCAGGGGTCGTTGGGCAATTCACCCCTCCACTTT. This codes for CASRTQGSLGNSPLHF.

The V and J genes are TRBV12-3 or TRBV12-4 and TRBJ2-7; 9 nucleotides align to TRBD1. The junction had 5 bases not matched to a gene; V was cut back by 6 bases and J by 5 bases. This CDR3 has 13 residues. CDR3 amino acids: CASSPGTGHEQYF. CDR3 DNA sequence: TGTGCCAGCAGCCCCGGGACAGGGCACGAGCAGTACTTC.

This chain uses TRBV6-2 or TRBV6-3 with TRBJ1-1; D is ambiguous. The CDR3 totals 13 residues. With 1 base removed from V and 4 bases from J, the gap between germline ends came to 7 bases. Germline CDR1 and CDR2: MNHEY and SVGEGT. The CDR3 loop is CASSYWQSTEAFF. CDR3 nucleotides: TGTGCCAGCAGTTACTGGCAAAGCACTGAAGCTTTCTTT.

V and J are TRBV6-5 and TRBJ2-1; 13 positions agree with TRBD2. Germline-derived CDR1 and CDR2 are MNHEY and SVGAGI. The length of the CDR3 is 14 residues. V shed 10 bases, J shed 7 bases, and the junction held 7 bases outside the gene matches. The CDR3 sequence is CATYSGLAGNEQFF. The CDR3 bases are TGTGCCACATACTCGGGACTAGCGGGGAATGAGCAGTTCTTC.

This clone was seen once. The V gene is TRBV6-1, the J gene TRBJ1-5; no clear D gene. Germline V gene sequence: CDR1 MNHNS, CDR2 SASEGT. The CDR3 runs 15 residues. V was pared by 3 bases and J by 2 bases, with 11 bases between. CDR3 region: CASSDRIRGNQPQHF. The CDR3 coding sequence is TGTGCCAGCAGTGATCGCATAAGAGGCAATCAGCCCCAGCATTTT.

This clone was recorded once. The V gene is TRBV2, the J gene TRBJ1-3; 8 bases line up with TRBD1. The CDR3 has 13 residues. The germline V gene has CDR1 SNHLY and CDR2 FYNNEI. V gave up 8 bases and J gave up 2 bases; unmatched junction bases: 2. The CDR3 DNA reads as TGTGCCAGCCGGGACAGGCCTGGAAACACCATATATTTT. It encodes CASRDRPGNTIYF.

In DNA, the CDR3 is TGTGCCAGCAGCCTCGGGACAGGGGTCGTCAATGAGCAGTTCTTC. Amino acids: CASSLGTGVVNEQFF. V usage is TRBV5-4 and J usage is TRBJ2-1; TRBD1 agrees at 10 bases. Germline lookup yields CDR1 SGHNT and CDR2 YYREEE (reference sequence). The CDR3 length is 15 residues. V was clipped by 4 bases and J by 6 bases; unmatched bases: 7.

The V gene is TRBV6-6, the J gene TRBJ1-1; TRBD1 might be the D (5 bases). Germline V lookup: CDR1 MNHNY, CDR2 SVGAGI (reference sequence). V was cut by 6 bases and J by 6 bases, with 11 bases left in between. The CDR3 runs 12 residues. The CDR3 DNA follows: TGTGCCAGCAGATTAGACAGCTCTGAAGCTTTCTTT. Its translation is CASRLDSSEAFF.

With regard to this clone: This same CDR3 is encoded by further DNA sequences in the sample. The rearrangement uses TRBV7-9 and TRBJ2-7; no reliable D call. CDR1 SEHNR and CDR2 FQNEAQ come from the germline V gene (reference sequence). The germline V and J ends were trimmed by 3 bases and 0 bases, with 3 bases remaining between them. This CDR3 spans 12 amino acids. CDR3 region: CASSFSSYEQYF. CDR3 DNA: TGTGCCAGCAGCTTCTCCTCCTACGAGCAGTACTTC.

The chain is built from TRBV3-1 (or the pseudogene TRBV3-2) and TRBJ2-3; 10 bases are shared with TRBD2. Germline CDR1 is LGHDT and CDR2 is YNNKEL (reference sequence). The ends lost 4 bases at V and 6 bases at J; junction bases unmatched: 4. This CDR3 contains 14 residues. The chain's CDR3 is CASSLAGGVDTQYF. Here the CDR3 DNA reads TGTGCCAGCAGCCTAGCGGGGGGTGTCGATACGCAGTATTTT.

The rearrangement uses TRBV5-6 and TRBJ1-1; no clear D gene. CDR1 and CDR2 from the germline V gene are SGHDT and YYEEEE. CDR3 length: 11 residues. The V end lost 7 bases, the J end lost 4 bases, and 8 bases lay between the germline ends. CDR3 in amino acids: CASAGGTEAFF. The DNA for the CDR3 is TGTGCCAGCGCGGGTGGCACTGAAGCTTTCTTT.

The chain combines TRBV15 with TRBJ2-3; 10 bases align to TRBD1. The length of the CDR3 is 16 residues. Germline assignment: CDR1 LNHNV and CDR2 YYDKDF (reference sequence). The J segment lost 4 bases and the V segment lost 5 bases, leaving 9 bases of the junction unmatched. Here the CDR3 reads CATSARPGQGSDTQYF. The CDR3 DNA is TGTGCCACCAGCGCGAGACCGGGACAGGGGTCAGATACGCAGTATTTT.

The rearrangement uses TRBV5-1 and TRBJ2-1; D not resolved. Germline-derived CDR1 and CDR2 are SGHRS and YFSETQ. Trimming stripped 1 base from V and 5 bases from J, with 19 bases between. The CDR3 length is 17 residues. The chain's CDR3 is CASSLSVSGLTHNEQFF. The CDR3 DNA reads TGCGCCAGCAGCTTGTCTGTGTCAGGCCTCACCCACAATGAGCAGTTCTTC.

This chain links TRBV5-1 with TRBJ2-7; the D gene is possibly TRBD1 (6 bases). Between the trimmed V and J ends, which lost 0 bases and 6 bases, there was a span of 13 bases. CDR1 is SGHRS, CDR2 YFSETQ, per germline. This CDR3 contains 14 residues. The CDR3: CASSLGRDTLEQYF. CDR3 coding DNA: TGCGCCAGCAGCTTGGGTCGGGACACCCTCGAGCAGTACTTC.

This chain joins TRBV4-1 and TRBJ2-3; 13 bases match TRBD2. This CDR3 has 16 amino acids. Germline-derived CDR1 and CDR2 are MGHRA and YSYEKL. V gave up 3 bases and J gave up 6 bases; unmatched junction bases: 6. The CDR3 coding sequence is TGCGCCAGCAGCCAGGGGGGGACTAGCGGGAAGGATACGCAGTATTTT. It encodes CASSQGGTSGKDTQYF.

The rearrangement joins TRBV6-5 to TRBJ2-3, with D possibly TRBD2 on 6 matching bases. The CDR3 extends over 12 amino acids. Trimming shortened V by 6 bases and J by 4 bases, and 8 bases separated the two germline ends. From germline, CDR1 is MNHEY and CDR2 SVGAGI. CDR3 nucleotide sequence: TGTGCCAGCAGCCGCGGGGCAGATACGCAGTATTTT. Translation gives CASSRGADTQYF.

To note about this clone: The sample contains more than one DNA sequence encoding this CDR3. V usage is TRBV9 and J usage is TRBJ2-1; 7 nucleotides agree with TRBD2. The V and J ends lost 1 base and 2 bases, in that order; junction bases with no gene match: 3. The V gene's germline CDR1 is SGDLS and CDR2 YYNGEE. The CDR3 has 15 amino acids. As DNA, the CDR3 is TGTGCCAGCAGCGTAACAAGCGGGACCTACAATGAGCAGTTCTTC. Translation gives CASSVTSGTYNEQFF.

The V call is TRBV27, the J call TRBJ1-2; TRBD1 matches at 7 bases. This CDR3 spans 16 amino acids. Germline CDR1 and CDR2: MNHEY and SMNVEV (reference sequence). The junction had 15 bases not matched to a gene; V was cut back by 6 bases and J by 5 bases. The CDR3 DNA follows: TGTGCCAGCAGAGGGGGCAGGGTGAGCCGAACGTATGGCTACACCTTC. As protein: CASRGGRVSRTYGYTF.

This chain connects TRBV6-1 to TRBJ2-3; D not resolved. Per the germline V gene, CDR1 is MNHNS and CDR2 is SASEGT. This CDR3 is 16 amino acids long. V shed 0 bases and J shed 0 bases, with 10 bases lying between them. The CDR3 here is CASSEALSDSTDTQYF. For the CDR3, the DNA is TGTGCCAGCAGTGAAGCGCTCTCAGATAGCACAGATACGCAGTATTTT.

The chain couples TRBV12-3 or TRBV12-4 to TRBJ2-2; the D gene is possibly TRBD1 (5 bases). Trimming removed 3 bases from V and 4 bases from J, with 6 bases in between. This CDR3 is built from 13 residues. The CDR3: CASSFRVTGELFF. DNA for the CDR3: TGTGCCAGCAGTTTCAGGGTCACCGGGGAGCTGTTTTTT.

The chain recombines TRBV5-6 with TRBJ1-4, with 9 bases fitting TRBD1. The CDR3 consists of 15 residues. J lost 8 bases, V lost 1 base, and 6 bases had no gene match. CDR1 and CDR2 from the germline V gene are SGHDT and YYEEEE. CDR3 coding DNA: TGTGCCAGCAGCTTGCGGACAGGGGCGGTAGAAAAACTGTTTTTT. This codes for CASSLRTGAVEKLFF.

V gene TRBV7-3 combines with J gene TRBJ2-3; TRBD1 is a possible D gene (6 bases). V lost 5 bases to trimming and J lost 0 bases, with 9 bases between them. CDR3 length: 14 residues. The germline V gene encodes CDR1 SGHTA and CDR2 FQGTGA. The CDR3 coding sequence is TGTGCCAGCAGCCCCGGACAGAGCACAGATACGCAGTATTTT. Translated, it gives CASSPGQSTDTQYF.

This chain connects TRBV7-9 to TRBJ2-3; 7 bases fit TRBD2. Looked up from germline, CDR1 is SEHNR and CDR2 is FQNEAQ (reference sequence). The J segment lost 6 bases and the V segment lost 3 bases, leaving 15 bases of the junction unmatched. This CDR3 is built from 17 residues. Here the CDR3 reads CASSLNFGTGGVDTQYF. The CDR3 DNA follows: TGTGCCAGCAGCTTGAATTTCGGGACGGGGGGAGTCGATACGCAGTATTTT.

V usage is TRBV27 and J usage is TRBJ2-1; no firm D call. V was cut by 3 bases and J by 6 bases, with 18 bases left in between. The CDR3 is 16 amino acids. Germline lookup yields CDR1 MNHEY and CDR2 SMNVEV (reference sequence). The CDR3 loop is CASSFPPPLPGNEQFF. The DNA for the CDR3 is TGTGCCAGCAGTTTCCCCCCGCCACTGCCGGGCAATGAGCAGTTCTTC.